This T cell receptor (beta chain) was observed in a study of CD8 T cells in ankylosing spondylitis. The study, taken as a whole, reports: Blood from ankylosing spondylitis patients appeared to carry a characteristic roughly eight-variant TCR beta motif.

This clonotype has at least ten counts. Its target is not known. This CDR3 region has 13 residues. V lost 6 bases and J 3 bases, leaving 11 bases between the germline ends. Germline assignment: CDR1 SGHTA and CDR2 FQGNSA. TCRdb redid the calling of the 5' RACE reads with MiXCR, one entry per CDR3 protein. The sample comprises fewer than 550,000 distinct CDR3 sequences, approximately 5% of which are singletons, and 3% to 4.5% rests with the top ten. This chain connects TRBV7-2 to TRBJ1-2; D remains ambiguous. This clonotype originated in a male donor with ankylosing spondylitis. Sequenced input: blood, either unsorted or a sorted T cell fraction (not recorded which). DNA of the CDR3: TGTGCCAGCAGTTCCGGGTCTCACTATGGCTACACCTTC. Its translation is CASSSGSHYGYTF.